This TCR beta chain came from a study of shared clonotypes between healthy human individuals. Study-wide background: Each donor's CD8 memory used one plate, CD8 naive two, each CD4 subset three. Overall study results and limits: Naive subsets generally exceeded memory subsets in estimated richness.

CDR1 and CDR2 (germline): SGHVS, FNYEAQ. The CDR3 loop spans 15 amino acids. The V and J ends lost 5 bases and 5 bases, in that order; junction bases with no gene match: 6. Every subset's genomic DNA went evenly onto several immunoSEQ plates. Produced via immunoSEQ multiplex PCR; TCRdb's table is partial and in-frame only. The sample shows roughly 770,000 clones, about 97% of them seen only once. Naive CD8 cells were CD45RO-negative, positively selected for CCR7, excluding terminally differentiated effector memory CD45RA+ cells. The donor population consisted of healthy HIV-negative adults with no recent acute infections or vaccinations. For this clone: Its antigen is not known.

This TCR was recovered from a man aged 30-40 years in good health. This rearrangement joins TRBV7-6 to TRBJ2-3; 11 bases are shared with TRBD2. What was sequenced was naive CD8+ T cells sorted from blood. For the CDR3, the DNA is TGTGCCAGCAGCCTACTAGCGGGAGTTGTAGATACGCAGTATTTT. Protein sequence: CASSLLAGVVDTQYF.